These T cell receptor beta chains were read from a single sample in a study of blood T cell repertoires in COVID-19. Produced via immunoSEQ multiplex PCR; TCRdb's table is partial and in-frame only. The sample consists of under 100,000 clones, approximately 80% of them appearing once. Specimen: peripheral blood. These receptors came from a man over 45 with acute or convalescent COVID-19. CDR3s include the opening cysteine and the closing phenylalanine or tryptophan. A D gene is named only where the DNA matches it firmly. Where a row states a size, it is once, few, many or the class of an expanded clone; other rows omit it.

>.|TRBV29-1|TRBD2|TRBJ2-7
TGCAGCGTTGTCGCGGGGGGGAACTACGAGCAGTACTTC
CSVVAGGNYEQYF
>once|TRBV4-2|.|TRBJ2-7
TGTGCCAGCAGAAGGGACTCCTCCTACGAGCAGTACTTC
CASRRDSSYEQYF
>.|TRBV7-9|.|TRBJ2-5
TGTGCCAGCAGCTTAGCACACAGGGGGGGGCAAGAGACCCAGTACTTC
CASSLAHRGGQETQYF
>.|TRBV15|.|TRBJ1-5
TGTGCCACCAGCGTGCAGGAGGGGCCCCAGCATTTT
CATSVQEGPQHF
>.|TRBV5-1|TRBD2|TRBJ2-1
TGCGCCAGCAGCTTAGGACTAGCGGGAGACCTTCCCTACAATGAGCAGTTCTTC
CASSLGLAGDLPYNEQFF
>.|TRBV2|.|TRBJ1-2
TGTGCCAGCAGTCCCGTTAGGGGGGGTGACTATGGCTACACCTTC
CASSPVRGGDYGYTF
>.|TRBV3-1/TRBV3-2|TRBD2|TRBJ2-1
TGTGCCAGCAGCCAAGATACAGATCGGGGGGGCCGGTGGAATGAGCAGTTCTTC
CASSQDTDRGGRWNEQFF
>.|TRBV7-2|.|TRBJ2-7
TGTGCCAGCAGCTCTCTCTCCTACGAGCAGTACTTC
CASSSLSYEQYF
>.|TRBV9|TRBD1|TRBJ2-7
TGTGCCAGCAGCGAGGGACAGGACTCCCTCTCTAGCTACGAGCAGTACTTC
CASSEGQDSLSSYEQYF
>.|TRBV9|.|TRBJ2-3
TGTGCCAGCAGCGTACAGGGTCTCCCCACAGATACGCAGTATTTT
CASSVQGLPTDTQYF
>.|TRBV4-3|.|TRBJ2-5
TGCGCCAGCAGCCAAGCTTTTCAAGAGACCCAGTACTTC
CASSQAFQETQYF
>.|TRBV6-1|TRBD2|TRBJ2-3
TGTGCCAGCAGTGAAGCTATCAGCGGGGGCATTAGGGATACGCAGTATTTT
CASSEAISGGIRDTQYF
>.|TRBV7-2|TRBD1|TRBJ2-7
TGTGCCAGCAGCACAACAGGGGTCTCCTACGAGCAGTACTTC
CASSTTGVSYEQYF
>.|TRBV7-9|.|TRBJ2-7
TGTGCCAGCAGCTTACGTAGCGGATCCTACGAGCAGTACTTC
CASSLRSGSYEQYF
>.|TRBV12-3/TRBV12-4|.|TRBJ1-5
TGTGCCAGCAGTTTCGGGGAGGATCAGCCCCAGCATTTT
CASSFGEDQPQHF
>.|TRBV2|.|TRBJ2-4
TGTGCCAGCAATGAGAACAGGGAAAACATTCAGTACTTC
CASNENRENIQYF
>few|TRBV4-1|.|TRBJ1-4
TGCGCCAGCAGCCAATACTCAGGGGATAAACTGTTTTTT
CASSQYSGDKLFF
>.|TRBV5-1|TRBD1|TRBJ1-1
TGCGCCAGCAGCTTCGGGGACAGTTCTGAAGCTTTCTTT
CASSFGDSSEAFF
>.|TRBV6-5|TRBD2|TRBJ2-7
TGTGCCAGCAGTTCGCTAGCGGGAGGGTCCTCCTACGAGCAGTACTTC
CASSSLAGGSSYEQYF
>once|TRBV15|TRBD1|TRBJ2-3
TGTGCCACCAGCAAAACCTCGGACAGGGTAGGAGATACGCAGTATTTT
CATSKTSDRVGDTQYF
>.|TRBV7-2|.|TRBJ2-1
TGTGCCAGCGGACGGGATCGGTCGTCAAATGAGCAGTTCTTC
CASGRDRSSNEQFF
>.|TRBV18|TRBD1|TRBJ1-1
TGTGCCAGCTCACCTGGACAGGGATATACTGAAGCTTTCTTT
CASSPGQGYTEAFF
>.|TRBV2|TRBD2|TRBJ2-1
TGTGCCAGCAGTGTTCTAGCGGGGGGGCGTGATGAGCAGTTCTTC
CASSVLAGGRDEQFF
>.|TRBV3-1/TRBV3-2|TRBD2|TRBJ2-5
TGTGCCAGCAGCCAAGTCCCAGCGGGGGGGCTGGAGACCCAGTACTTC
CASSQVPAGGLETQYF
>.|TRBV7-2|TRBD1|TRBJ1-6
TGTGCCAGCAGCCCGGACAGGGCACGCCGGAGTTCACCCCTCCACTTT
CASSPDRARRSSPLHF
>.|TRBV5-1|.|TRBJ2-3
TGCGCCAGCAGCTTGGGAGGCAGCACAGATACGCAGTATTTT
CASSLGGSTDTQYF